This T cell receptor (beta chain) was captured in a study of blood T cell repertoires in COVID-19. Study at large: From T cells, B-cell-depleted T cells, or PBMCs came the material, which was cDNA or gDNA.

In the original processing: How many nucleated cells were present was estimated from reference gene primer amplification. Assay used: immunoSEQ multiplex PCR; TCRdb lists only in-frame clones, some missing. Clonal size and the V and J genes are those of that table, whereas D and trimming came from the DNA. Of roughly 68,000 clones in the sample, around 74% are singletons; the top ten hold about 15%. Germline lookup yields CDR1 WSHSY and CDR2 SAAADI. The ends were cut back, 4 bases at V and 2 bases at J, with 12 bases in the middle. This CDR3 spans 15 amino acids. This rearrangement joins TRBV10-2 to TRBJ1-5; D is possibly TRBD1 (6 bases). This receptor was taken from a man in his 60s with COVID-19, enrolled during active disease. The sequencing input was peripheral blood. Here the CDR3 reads CASSASGGRNQPQHF. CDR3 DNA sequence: TGCGCCAGCAGTGCCTCGGGGGGGCGCAATCAGCCCCAGCATTTT.